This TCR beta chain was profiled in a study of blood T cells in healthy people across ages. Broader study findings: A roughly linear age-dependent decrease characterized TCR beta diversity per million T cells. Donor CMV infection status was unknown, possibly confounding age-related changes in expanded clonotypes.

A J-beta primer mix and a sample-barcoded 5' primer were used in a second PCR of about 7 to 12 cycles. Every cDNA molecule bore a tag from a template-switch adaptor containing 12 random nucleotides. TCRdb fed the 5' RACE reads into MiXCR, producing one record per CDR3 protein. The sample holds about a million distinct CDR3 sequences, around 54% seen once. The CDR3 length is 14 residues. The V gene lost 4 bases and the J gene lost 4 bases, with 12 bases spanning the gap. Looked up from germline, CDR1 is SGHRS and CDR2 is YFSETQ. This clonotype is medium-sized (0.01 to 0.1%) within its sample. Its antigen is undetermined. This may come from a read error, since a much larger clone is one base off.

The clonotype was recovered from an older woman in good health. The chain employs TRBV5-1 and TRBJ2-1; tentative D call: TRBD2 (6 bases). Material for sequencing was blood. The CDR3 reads CASSAGSGYNEQFF. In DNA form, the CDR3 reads TGCGCCAGCAGCGCCGGGAGCGGATACAATGAGCAGTTCTTC.